This record looks at one T cell receptor (beta chain) sequence and its context. The source of the sample is a study of blood T cell repertoires in COVID-19. In the study overall: Collection of acute and convalescent COVID-19 samples took place in the United States, Italy and Spain.

Original data processing: From reference gene primer amplification, estimates of nucleated cell counts were derived. Assay: immunoSEQ multiplex PCR; the TCRdb copy retains only in-frame clones and omits some. D and trimming come from the DNA, and the V and J calls and clone size come from that table. The sample has roughly 87,000 clones, around 87% seen once. Trimming pared 3 bases from V and 7 bases from J, leaving 11 bases between. The CDR3 sequence is 13 residues long. The V gene's germline CDR1 is SGDLS and CDR2 YYNGEE. The sample was peripheral blood. This sequence joins TRBV9 and TRBJ1-5; perhaps TRBD1 as D (6 bases). This sequence originates from a man aged 35 to 55 with acute or convalescent COVID-19. Here the CDR3 reads CASSGPQGQPQHF. The CDR3 coding sequence is TGTGCCAGCAGCGGCCCTCAGGGGCAGCCCCAGCATTTT.